What follows are 20 T cell receptor beta chains derived from one specimen sequenced in a study of neurological immune-mediated disorders. One entry per CDR3 protein results from TCRdb running MiXCR on the 5' RACE reads. The sample lists approximately 100,000 distinct CDR3 sequences; under 14% were seen once. Regarding time point: longitudinal time-point 3. The sequencing sample was made of PBMCs. The receptors originated from a female donor with HTLV-1-associated myelopathy (HAM/TSP).

This clonotype was seen only a few times. This chain links TRBV10-2 with TRBJ1-3, with D unresolved. Germline assignment: CDR1 WSHSY and CDR2 SAAADI. V gave up 8 bases and J gave up 5 bases, with 10 bases separating them. The CDR3 has 12 amino acids. The DNA of the CDR3 is TGCGCCAGCCGGAGAGAGCGAAACACCATATATTTT. Its protein product is CASRRERNTIYF.

The sample holds many counts of this clonotype. The chain has TRBV20-1 and TRBJ2-3; 12 bases match TRBD2. V shed 6 bases, J shed 0 bases, and the junction held 13 bases outside the gene matches. There are 18 residues in the CDR3. Germline CDR1 is DFQATT and CDR2 is SNEGSKA (reference sequence). In nucleotides, the CDR3 is TGCAGTGCCCAAGCTAGGGGACTAGCGGGTATTAGCACAGATACGCAGTATTTT. Protein product: CSAQARGLAGISTDTQYF.

This clonotype was detected many times. The J gene is TRBJ2-1, the V gene TRBV7-2; maybe TRBD2 (7 bases). Trimming stripped 5 bases from V and 0 bases from J, with 26 bases between. Germline V gives CDR1 SGHTA, CDR2 FQGNSA. This CDR3 has 20 amino acids. This CDR3 reads CASSPGGGRLSQISYNEQFF. In DNA, the CDR3 is TGTGCCAGCAGCCCTGGGGGGGGGCGATTATCCCAGATCTCCTACAATGAGCAGTTCTTC.

This clonotype occurred many times. V and J are TRBV12-3 or TRBV12-4 and TRBJ1-5, with TRBD1 matching 9 bases. J lost 2 bases, V lost 5 bases, and 10 bases had no gene match. CDR3 size: 17 residues. This CDR3 reads CASSPETGGRGNQPQHF. CDR3 bases: TGTGCCAGCAGTCCTGAGACAGGGGGTCGGGGCAATCAGCCCCAGCATTTT.

This clonotype was counted ten times or more. The chain combines TRBV7-2 with TRBJ2-3; 9 bases agree with TRBD2. Trimming removed 5 bases from V and 2 bases from J; junction bases left unmatched: 8. CDR3 length: 16 amino acids. CDR1 is SGHTA and CDR2 is FQGNSA in the germline V gene. Here the CDR3 DNA reads TGTGCCAGCAGCCGTTACCAGCGGGGGGTCACAGATACGCAGTATTTT. Amino acids: CASSRYQRGVTDTQYF.

Many counts were recorded for this clonotype. The chain links TRBV5-1 to TRBJ1-2; D uncertain. V gave up 2 bases and J gave up 0 bases, with 5 bases separating them. The CDR3 runs 13 residues. Germline CDR1 SGHRS, CDR2 YFSETQ. The CDR3 region has the DNA TGCGCCAGCAGCTTTCAGACTAACTATGGCTACACCTTC. This translates into CASSFQTNYGYTF.

This chain uses TRBV7-9 with TRBJ1-1; TRBD1 is a possible D gene (5 bases). From germline, CDR1 is SEHNR and CDR2 FQNEAQ (reference sequence). Trimming removed 1 base at V and 4 bases at J, with 7 bases between. The CDR3 is made up of 13 amino acids. In nucleotides, the CDR3 is TGTGCCAGCAGCTTAGATGGGGGCACTGAAGCTTTCTTT. As protein: CASSLDGGTEAFF. Based on the CDR3 plus reference TRBV7-9 and TRBJ1-1, the full variable domain is DTGVSQNPRHKITKRGQNVTFRCDPISEHNRLYWYRQTLGQGPEFLTYFQNEAQLEKSRLLSDRFSAERPKGSFSTLEIQRTEQGDSAMYLCASSLDGGTEAFFGQGTRLTVV.

With regard to this clonotype: A much larger clone sits a single nucleotide away, making a read error possible. V and J are TRBV5-1 and TRBJ2-6, with D tentatively TRBD2 (5 bases). The length of the CDR3 is 14 residues. Germline-derived CDR1 and CDR2 are SGHRS and YFSETQ. CDR3 region: CASSRESGVNVLTF. The CDR3 DNA reads as TGCGCCAGCAGCCGGGAATCTGGGGTCAACGTCCTGACTTTC.

This clonotype showed up many times. The chain is built from TRBV6-5 and TRBJ2-2; 9 nucleotides line up with TRBD1. V was pared by 5 bases and J by 1 base, with 8 bases of the junction left unmatched. Germline V gene data show CDR1 as MNHEY and CDR2 as SVGAGI. This CDR3 region has 17 residues. CDR3 nucleotide sequence: TGTGCCAGCAGTCTACGTCCGACAGGGGGGAACACCGGGGAGCTGTTTTTT. Translated: CASSLRPTGGNTGELFF.

In its sample, this clonotype was seen many times. This rearrangement joins TRBV20-1 to TRBJ2-7; either TRBD1 or TRBD2 may fit D (5 bases each). Trimming pared 3 bases from V and 2 bases from J, leaving 17 bases between. The CDR3 is 15 residues long. Per the germline V gene, CDR1 is DFQATT and CDR2 is SNEGSKA (reference sequence). In nucleotides, the CDR3 is TGCAGTGCTAGTACCGGGACCGCTTCTCCCTACGAGCAGTACTTC. Protein sequence: CSASTGTASPYEQYF.

Ten or more counts support this clonotype. The chain links TRBV9 to TRBJ2-7, with D possibly matching TRBD1 (6 bases). V was clipped by 5 bases and J by 0 bases, with 18 bases between them. Germline assignment: CDR1 SGDLS and CDR2 YYNGEE. CDR3 length equals 16 residues. The CDR3 reads CASSDRTDRLSYEQYF. The DNA for the CDR3 is TGTGCCAGCAGTGATAGGACGGACAGACTCTCCTACGAGCAGTACTTC.

This clonotype was detected ten times or more. The chain is built from TRBV5-1 and TRBJ2-2; D tentatively reads TRBD1 or TRBD2 (5 bases each). Germline V lookup: CDR1 SGHRS, CDR2 YFSETQ. The CDR3 is 15 amino acids. V lost 3 bases and J lost 1, with 10 bases in between. Written as DNA, the CDR3 is TGCGCCAGCAGCTGGGGGACCGAGAACACCGGGGAGCTGTTTTTT. Its translation: CASSWGTENTGELFF.

This clonotype has ten or more counts. The chain links TRBV5-1 to TRBJ2-7; 10 nucleotides match TRBD1. With V trimmed by 3 bases and J by 7 bases, 10 bases remained unmatched. Germline values: CDR1 SGHRS, CDR2 YFSETQ. The CDR3 totals 15 residues. CDR3 in amino acids: CASSSLPGQGREQYF. The CDR3 DNA is TGCGCCAGCAGCTCACTTCCGGGACAGGGGAGGGAGCAGTACTTC.

This clonotype was seen at least ten times. The rearrangement uses TRBV2 and TRBJ2-3; the D gene is possibly TRBD2 (5 bases). The CDR3 has 14 amino acids. With 8 bases removed from V and 0 bases from J, the gap between germline ends came to 12 bases. In germline, CDR1 is SNHLY, CDR2 FYNNEI. CDR3 in amino acids: CASYREPSTDTQYF. The CDR3 DNA sequence: TGTGCCAGCTACCGGGAACCTAGCACAGATACGCAGTATTTT.

This clonotype was seen at least ten times. The chain employs TRBV6-5 and TRBJ2-2; TRBD2 matches at 13 bases. Germline CDR1 and CDR2: MNHEY and SVGAGI. There are 17 residues in the CDR3. Unmatched junction bases numbered 6, after V lost 8 bases and J lost 0 bases. The CDR3 DNA reads TGTGCCAGCTGGGGACTAGCGGGGATATCGAACACCGGGGAGCTGTTTTTT. Its translation: CASWGLAGISNTGELFF.

Many counts were recorded for this clonotype. The chain links TRBV5-1 to TRBJ2-3, with 7 bases lining up with TRBD1. This CDR3 spans 15 amino acids. Germline V gene sequence: CDR1 SGHRS, CDR2 YFSETQ. The J segment lost 2 bases and the V segment lost 4 bases, leaving 7 bases of the junction unmatched. This CDR3 reads CASSLTGPDTDTQYF. CDR3 bases: TGCGCCAGCAGCCTGACAGGGCCAGACACAGATACGCAGTATTTT.

This clonotype came up many times. The chain links TRBV5-6 to TRBJ1-2, with 10 bases identical to TRBD1. Trimming cost V 6 bases and J 2 bases; bases outside gene matches: 4. The CDR3 is 14 amino acids. The germline gives CDR1 SGHDT, CDR2 YYEEEE. CDR3 loop: CASTSGQGNYGYTF. CDR3 coding DNA: TGTGCCAGCACCTCGGGACAGGGGAACTATGGCTACACCTTC.

This clonotype occurred many times. This chain uses TRBV27 with TRBJ1-6; D remains ambiguous. From germline, CDR1 is MNHEY and CDR2 SMNVEV (reference sequence). This CDR3 comprises 18 residues. With 2 bases removed from V and 8 bases from J, the gap between germline ends came to 22 bases. The CDR3 spells CASSLTPGGVILDSPLHF. The CDR3 DNA reads as TGTGCCAGCAGTTTAACCCCGGGAGGAGTGATCTTGGATTCACCCCTCCACTTT.

Note on this clonotype: A clone one base away is much larger, so this may be a read error. The CDR3 bases are TGTGTCAGCTCACGTCCCGGGACAGGGGGCAATGAGCAGTTCTTC. Protein: CVSSRPGTGGNEQFF. The chain recombines TRBV18 with TRBJ2-1; the match to TRBD1 covers 11 bases. CDR1 and CDR2 from the germline V gene are KGHSH and LQKENI. The CDR3 consists of 15 residues.

This clonotype was counted at least ten times. The chain links TRBV7-9 to TRBJ1-4; no reliable D call. The CDR3 extends over 15 amino acids. V dropped 4 bases and J dropped 3 bases, with 12 bases sitting between them. Germline CDR1 reads SEHNR; CDR2 reads FQNEAQ (reference sequence). CDR3 residues: CASSSKQPSNEKLFF. In nucleotides, the CDR3 is TGTGCCAGCAGCTCCAAACAGCCCTCTAATGAAAAACTGTTTTTT.